Listed here is a single TCR beta chain. This record belongs to a study of shared clonotypes between healthy human individuals. Study as a whole: Each donor's CD4 naive and CD4 memory cells filled three plates apiece, CD8 naive two, and CD8 memory one.

The CDR3 sequence is 14 residues long. Trimming pared 6 bases from V and 1 base from J, leaving 13 bases between. Germline CDR1 is MNHNS and CDR2 is SASEGT. TCRdb keeps only in-frame clones here, not all; method: immunoSEQ multiplex PCR. The repertoire holds 2 million to 3 million clones, with 80% to 95% as singletons. Sequenced: naive CD4+ T cells from PBMCs. Sample subset: CD45RA+ positively selected. The rearrangement uses TRBV6-1 and TRBJ2-7; no firm D call. The receptor comes from a man between 18 and 35 years old in good health. Some clones in this sample may be carry-over from other donors' samples. The CDR3 sequence: CASRKSSGSYEQYF. Here the CDR3 DNA reads TGTGCCAGCAGAAAGTCCTCGGGTTCCTACGAGCAGTACTTC.